A single TCR beta chain is shown here with its context. Its antigen is undetermined. The sample comes from a study of OX40 agonist ivuxolimab in advanced cancers. Overall study context: Intravenous ivuxolimab was administered to patients every 2 weeks at 0.01 to 10 mg/kg.

Germline V CDR1 and CDR2: SGDLS, YYNGEE. Deletions cut 4 bases from V and 7 bases from J, with 18 bases between. This CDR3 is 15 amino acids long. Only in-frame clones appear in the TCRdb table, and some are missing; sequencing was by immunoSEQ multiplex PCR. The data contain 39,000 or so clones, 70% to 90% of them singletons. Study-wide findings and caveats: On average, CD8+ T cells had more expanded clones than CD4+. It was not determined which antigens were specifically recognized by the peripheral T cells that had undergone clonal expansion.

The specimen comprised CD4+ or CD8+ T cells sorted from blood, sampled in a trial of the OX40 agonist ivuxolimab. This clonotype was sampled from an adult with an advanced solid tumor such as melanoma, head and neck, liver or kidney cancer. The V and J genes are TRBV9 and TRBJ2-1; possibly TRBD2 for D (7 bases). The CDR3 DNA is TGTGCCAGCAGCCTGCTGGCGGGGGCCCTTAATGAGCAGTTCTTC. Protein: CASSLLAGALNEQFF.